This T cell receptor beta chain comes out of a study of blood T cell repertoires in COVID-19 (TCRdb year 2020). Describing the broader study: The collaborator samples originated in the United States, Italy and Spain and spanned the acute and convalescent phases of COVID-19. The material from the prospective study consisted of cDNA or gDNA derived from T cells, B-cell-depleted T cells, or PBMCs. The dataset comprised deeply sampled blood TCRbeta repertoires from subjects exposed to, actively infected with, or recovered from COVID-19. A freely available public database, intended as a resource for researchers studying the immune response to SARS-CoV-2, is where the repertoires were released. The samples were drawn from the first 160 participants of the ongoing ImmuneRACE study and from some 1,300 subjects provided by 6 global collaborators. The sample metadata nearly always contained a de-identified subject ID, COVID-19 status, age in years and sex. HLA class I and class II types, where available, came from metadata supplied by the sample provider rather than from assay-based typing.

Whole blood was collected in K2EDTA tubes by collaborating institutions according to the institutions' own protocols. For TCRbeta analysis, collaborator samples were shipped as frozen whole blood, as isolated PBMCs, or as DNA extracted from either sample type. Measured from the cysteine to the phenylalanine, the CDR3 is 12 residues long. Kept here is only the CDR3 DNA, which spans 36 bases and is read in frame from base 1. Trimming removed 4 bases from V and 8 bases from J; the gene matches leave 3 bases unexplained. The germline V gene supplies CDR1 SNHLY and CDR2 FYNNEI. Regarding this clone: Which antigen it targets is not known. Qualities for individual bases were not recorded, and no much larger clone is one base off.

Study-wide findings and limitations: Clinical and demographic metadata were provided uncurated, with the amount varying by source and participant.

TCRbeta CDR3 regions were amplified from genomic DNA using the immunoSEQ Assay, a bias-controlled multiplex PCR. The paper's data handling went like this. Within the assay, amplification of reference gene primers was used to estimate how many nucleated cells each sample contained. To quantify the absolute abundance of each unique TCRbeta CDR3 rearrangement, sequence reads were collapsed and filtered. Productive Simpson clonality was computed per sample as the square root of Simpson's diversity index over productive rearrangements. Held by TCRdb, this immuneACCESS table contains in-frame sequences only and omits some clones. Under half of the omission traces to an unresolved V gene where checked; the cause of the rest is unknown. V and J calls and clone size come straight from that table; D and trimming were deduced from the DNA. Within this sample are roughly 250,000 clones, with 65% to 85% of them counted one time only. Roughly 4.2% of the sample is held by the ten biggest clonotypes.

The source of this sequence is a woman in her thirties or forties with active or convalescent COVID-19. This sequence uses TRBV2 and TRBJ1-1; TRBD1 matches 8 bases in the middle. Sequencing input: peripheral blood. For the CDR3, the sequence is CASSARQGEAFF. The nucleotide sequence is TGTGCCAGCAGTGCACGACAGGGGGAAGCTTTCTTT. The variable domain in full, with residues beyond the CDR3 obtained from the reference TRBV2 and TRBJ1-1 genes, is EPEVTQTPSHQVTQMGQEVILRCVPISNHLYFYWYRQILGQKVEFLVSFYNNEISEKSEIFDDQFSVERPDGSNFTLKIRSTKLEDSAMYFCASSARQGEAFFGQGTRLTVV.